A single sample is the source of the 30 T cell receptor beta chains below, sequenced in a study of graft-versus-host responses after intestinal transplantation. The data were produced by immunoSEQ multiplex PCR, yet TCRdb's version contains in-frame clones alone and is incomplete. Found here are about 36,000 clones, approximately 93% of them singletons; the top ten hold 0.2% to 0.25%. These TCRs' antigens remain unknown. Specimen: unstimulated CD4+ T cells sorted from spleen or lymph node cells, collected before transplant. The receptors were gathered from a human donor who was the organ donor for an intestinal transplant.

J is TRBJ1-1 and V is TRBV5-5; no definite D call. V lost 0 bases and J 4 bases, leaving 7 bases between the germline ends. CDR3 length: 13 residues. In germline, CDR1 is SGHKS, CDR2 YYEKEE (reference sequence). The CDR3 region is CASSLGPFTEAFF. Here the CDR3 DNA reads TGTGCCAGCAGCTTGGGCCCCTTCACTGAAGCTTTCTTT. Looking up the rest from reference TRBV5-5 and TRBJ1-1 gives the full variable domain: DAGVTQSPTHLIKTRGQQVTLRCSPISGHKSVSWYQQVLGQGPQFIFQYYEKEERGRGNFPDRFSARQFPNYSSELNVNALLLGDSALYLCASSLGPFTEAFFGQGTRLTVV.

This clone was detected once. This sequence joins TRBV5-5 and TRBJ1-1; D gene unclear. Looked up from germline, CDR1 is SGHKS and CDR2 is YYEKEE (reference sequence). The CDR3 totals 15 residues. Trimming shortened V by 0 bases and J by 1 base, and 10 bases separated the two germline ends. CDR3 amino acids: CASSLETDPNTEAFF. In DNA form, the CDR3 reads TGTGCCAGCAGCTTGGAGACTGACCCGAACACTGAAGCTTTCTTT.

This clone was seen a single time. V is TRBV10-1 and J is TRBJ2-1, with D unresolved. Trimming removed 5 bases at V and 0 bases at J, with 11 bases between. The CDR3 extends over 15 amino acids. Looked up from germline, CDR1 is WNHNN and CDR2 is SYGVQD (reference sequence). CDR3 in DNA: TGCGCCAGCAGTCCAACGTACAGCTCCTACAATGAGCAGTTCTTC. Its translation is CASSPTYSSYNEQFF.

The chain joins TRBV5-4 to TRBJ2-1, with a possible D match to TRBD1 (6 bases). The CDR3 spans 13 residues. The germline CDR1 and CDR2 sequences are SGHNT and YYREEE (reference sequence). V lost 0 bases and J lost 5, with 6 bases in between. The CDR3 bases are TGTGCCAGCAGCTTGGGGACAGACAATGAGCAGTTCTTC. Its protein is CASSLGTDNEQFF.

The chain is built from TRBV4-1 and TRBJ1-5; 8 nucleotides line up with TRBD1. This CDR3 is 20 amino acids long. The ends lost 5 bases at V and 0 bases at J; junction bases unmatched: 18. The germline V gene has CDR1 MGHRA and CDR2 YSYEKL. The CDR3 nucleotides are TGCGCCAGCAGCAATCATTTTTTGGACAGGGTGGGCCTTAGCAATCAGCCCCAGCATTTT. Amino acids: CASSNHFLDRVGLSNQPQHF.

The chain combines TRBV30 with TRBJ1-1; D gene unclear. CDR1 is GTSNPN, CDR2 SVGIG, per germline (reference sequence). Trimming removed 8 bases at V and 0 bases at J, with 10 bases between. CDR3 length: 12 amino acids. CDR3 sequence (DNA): TGTGCCAGGACCACCTTGAACACTGAAGCTTTCTTT. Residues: CARTTLNTEAFF.

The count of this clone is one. The CDR3 DNA reads as TGTGCCAGCATCGGATCCTTCACTGAAGCTTTCTTT. It yields the protein CASIGSFTEAFF. The chain employs TRBV2 and TRBJ1-1; D is unclear. Trimming took off 7 bases at V and 4 bases at J, with 10 bases between the two ends. Germline V gene data show CDR1 as SNHLY and CDR2 as FYNNEI. There are 12 residues in the CDR3.

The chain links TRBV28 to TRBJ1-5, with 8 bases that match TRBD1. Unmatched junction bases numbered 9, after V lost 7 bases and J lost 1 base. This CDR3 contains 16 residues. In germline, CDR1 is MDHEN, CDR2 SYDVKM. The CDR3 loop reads CASTYTGGSSNQPQHF. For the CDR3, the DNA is TGTGCCAGCACCTATACAGGGGGTTCGAGCAATCAGCCCCAGCATTTT.

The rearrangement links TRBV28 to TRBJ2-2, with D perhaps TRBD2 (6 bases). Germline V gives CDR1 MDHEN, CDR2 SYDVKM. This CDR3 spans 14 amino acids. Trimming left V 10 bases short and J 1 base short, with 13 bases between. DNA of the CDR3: TGTGCCACCAAGAGCGGGCGGAACACCGGGGAGCTGTTTTTT. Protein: CATKSGRNTGELFF.

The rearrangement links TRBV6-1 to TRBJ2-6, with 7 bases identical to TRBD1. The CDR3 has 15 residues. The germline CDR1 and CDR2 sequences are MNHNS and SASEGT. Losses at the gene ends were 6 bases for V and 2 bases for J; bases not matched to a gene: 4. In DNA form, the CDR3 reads TGTGCCAGCAGGGAGACAGGGACTGGGGCCAACGTCCTGACTTTC. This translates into CASRETGTGANVLTF.

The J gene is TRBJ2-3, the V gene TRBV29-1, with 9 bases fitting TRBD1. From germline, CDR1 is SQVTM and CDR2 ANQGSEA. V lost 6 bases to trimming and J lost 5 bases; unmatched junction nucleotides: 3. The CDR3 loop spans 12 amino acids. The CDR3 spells CSVTGGGDTQYF. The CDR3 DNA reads TGCAGCGTAACAGGGGGCGGAGATACGCAGTATTTT.

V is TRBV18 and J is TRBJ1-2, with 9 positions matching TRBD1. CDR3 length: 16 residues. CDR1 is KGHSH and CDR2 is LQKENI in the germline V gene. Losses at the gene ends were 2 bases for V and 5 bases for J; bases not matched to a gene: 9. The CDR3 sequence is CASSPSEQGAGYGYTF. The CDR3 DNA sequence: TGTGCCAGCTCACCAAGCGAACAGGGGGCAGGGTATGGCTACACCTTC. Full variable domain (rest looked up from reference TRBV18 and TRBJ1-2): NAGVMQNPRHLVRRRGQEARLRCSPMKGHSHVYWYRQLPEEGLKFMVYLQKENIIDESGMPKERFSAEFPKEGPSILRIQQVVRGDSAAYFCASSPSEQGAGYGYTFGSGTRLTVV.

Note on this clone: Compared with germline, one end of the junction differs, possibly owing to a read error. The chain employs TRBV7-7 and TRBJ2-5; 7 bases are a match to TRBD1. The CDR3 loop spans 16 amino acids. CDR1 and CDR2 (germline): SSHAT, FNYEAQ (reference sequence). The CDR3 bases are TGTGCTAGCAGCCCCGGACAAGGGGGCCGACAAGAGACCCAGTACTTC. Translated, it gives CASSPGQGGRQETQYF.

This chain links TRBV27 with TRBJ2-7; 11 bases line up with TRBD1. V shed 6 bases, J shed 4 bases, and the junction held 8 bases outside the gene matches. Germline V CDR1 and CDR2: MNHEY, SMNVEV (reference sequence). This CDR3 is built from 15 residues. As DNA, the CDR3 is TGTGCCAGCAGGCCGGACAGGGGGCCGAGGTACGAGCAGTACTTC. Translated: CASRPDRGPRYEQYF.

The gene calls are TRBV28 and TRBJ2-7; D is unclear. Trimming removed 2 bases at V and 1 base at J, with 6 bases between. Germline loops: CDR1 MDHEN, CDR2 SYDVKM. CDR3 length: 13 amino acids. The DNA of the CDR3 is TGTGCCAGCAGTTTAAAATTATCCTACGAGCAGTACTTC. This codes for CASSLKLSYEQYF.

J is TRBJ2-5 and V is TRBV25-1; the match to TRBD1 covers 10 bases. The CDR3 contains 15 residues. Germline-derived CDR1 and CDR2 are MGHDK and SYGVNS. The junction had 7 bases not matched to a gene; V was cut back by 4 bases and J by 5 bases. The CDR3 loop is CASSASWTGGETQYF. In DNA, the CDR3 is TGTGCCAGCAGTGCCTCTTGGACAGGGGGTGAGACCCAGTACTTC.

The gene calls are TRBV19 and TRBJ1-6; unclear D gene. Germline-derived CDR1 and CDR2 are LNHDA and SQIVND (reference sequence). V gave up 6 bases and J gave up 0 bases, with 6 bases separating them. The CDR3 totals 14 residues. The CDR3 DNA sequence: TGTGCCAGTAGGTATAGCTCCTATAATTCACCCCTCCACTTT. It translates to CASRYSSYNSPLHF.

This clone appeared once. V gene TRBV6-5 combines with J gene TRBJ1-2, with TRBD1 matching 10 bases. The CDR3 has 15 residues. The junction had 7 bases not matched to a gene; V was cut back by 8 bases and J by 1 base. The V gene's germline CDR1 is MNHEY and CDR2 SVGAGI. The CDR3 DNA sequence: TGTGCCAGCGCCTACCGGGACAGGGGTAACTATGGCTACACCTTC. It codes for CASAYRDRGNYGYTF.

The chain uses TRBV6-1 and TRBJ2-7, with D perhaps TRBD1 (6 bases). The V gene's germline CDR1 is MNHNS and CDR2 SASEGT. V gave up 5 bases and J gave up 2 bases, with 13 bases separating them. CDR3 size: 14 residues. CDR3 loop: CASSSYGQTYEQYF. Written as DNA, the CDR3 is TGTGCCAGCAGTTCTTACGGACAGACCTACGAGCAGTACTTC.

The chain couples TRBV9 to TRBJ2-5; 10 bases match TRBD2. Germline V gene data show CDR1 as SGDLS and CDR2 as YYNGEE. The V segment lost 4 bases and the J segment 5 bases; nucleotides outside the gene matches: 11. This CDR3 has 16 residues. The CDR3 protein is CASSIRIAGGTETQYF. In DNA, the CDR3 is TGTGCCAGCAGCATCAGAATAGCGGGGGGTACGGAGACCCAGTACTTC. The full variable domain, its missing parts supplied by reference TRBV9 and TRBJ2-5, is DSGVTQTPKHLITATGQRVTLRCSPRSGDLSVYWYQQSLDQGLQFLIQYYNGEERAKGNILERFSAQQFPDLHSELNLSSLELGDSALYFCASSIRIAGGTETQYFGPGTRLLVL.

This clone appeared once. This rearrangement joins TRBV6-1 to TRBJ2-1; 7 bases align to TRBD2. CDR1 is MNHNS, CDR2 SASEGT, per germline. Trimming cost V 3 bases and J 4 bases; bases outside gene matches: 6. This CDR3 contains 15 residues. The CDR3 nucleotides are TGTGCCAGCAGTGAGGCTAGCGGCAATTACAATGAGCAGTTCTTC. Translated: CASSEASGNYNEQFF.

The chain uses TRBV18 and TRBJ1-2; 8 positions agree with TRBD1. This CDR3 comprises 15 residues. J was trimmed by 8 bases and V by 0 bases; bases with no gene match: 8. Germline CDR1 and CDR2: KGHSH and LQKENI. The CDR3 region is CASSPPGQEAGGYTF. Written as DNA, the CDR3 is TGTGCCAGCTCACCACCGGGACAGGAGGCGGGAGGCTACACCTTC.

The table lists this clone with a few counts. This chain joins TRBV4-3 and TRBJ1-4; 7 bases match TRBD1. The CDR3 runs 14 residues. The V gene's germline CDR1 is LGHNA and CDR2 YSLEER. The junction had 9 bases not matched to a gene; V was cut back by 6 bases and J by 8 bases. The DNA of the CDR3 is TGCGCCAGCAGGAACGTACAGGGGCACGAAAAACTGTTTTTT. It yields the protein CASRNVQGHEKLFF.

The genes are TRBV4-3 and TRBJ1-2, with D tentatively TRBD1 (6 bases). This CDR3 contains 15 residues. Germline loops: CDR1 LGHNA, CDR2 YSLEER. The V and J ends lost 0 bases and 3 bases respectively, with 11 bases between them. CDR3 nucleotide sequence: TGCGCCAGCAGCCAAGATCGGGCAGGGGACTATGGCTACACCTTC. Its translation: CASSQDRAGDYGYTF.

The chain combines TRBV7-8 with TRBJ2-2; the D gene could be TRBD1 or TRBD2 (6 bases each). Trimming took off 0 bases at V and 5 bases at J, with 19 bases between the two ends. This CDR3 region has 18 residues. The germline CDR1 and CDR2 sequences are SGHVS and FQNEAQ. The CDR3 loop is CASSLALRRGSGTGELFF. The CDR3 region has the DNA TGTGCCAGCAGCTTAGCGCTCCGGAGGGGGAGCGGGACCGGGGAGCTGTTTTTT. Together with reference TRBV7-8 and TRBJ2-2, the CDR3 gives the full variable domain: GAGVSQSPRYKVAKRGQDVALRCDPISGHVSLFWYQQALGQGPEFLTYFQNEAQLDKSGLPSDRFFAERPEGSVSTLKIQRTQQEDSAVYLCASSLALRRGSGTGELFFGEGSRLTVL.

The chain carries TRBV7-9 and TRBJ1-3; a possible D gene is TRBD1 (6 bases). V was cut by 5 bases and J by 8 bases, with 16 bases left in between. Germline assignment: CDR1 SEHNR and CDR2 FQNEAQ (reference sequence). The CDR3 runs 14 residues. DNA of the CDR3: TGTGCCAGCAGCCCCCGACAGGCAAAAGACACCATATATTTT. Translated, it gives CASSPRQAKDTIYF.

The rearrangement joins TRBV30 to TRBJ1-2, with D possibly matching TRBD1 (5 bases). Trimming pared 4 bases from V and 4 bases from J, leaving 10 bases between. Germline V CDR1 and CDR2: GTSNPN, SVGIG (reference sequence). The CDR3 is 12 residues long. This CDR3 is CAWNRITYGYTF. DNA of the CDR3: TGTGCCTGGAACAGGATAACCTATGGCTACACCTTC.

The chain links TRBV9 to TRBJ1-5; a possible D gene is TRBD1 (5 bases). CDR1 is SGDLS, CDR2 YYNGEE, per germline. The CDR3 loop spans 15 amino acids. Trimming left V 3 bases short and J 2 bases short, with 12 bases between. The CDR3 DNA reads TGTGCCAGCAGCGGGCCTGGCAGGGGCAATCAGCCCCAGCATTTT. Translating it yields CASSGPGRGNQPQHF. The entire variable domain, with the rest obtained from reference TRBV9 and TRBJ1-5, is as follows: DSGVTQTPKHLITATGQRVTLRCSPRSGDLSVYWYQQSLDQGLQFLIQYYNGEERAKGNILERFSAQQFPDLHSELNLSSLELGDSALYFCASSGPGRGNQPQHFGDGTRLSIL.

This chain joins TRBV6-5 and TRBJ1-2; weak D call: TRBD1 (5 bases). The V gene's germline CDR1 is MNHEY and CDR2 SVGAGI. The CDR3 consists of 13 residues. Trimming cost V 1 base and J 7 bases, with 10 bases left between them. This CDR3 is CASSYYGTAGYTF. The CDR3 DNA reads TGTGCCAGCAGTTACTACGGGACCGCTGGCTACACCTTC.

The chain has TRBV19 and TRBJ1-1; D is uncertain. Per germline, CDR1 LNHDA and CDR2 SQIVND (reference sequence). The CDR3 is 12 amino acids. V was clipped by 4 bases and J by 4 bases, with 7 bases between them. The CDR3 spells CASSRVSTEAFF. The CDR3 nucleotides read TGTGCCAGTAGTAGGGTATCCACTGAAGCTTTCTTT. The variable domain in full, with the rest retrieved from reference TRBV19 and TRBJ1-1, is DGGITQSPKYLFRKEGQNVTLSCEQNLNHDAMYWYRQDPGQGLRLIYYSQIVNDFQKGDIAEGYSVSREKKESFPLTVTSAQKNPTAFYLCASSRVSTEAFFGQGTRLTVV.